The 32 T cell receptor beta chains reported below all come from one sample, sequenced in a study of CD8 T cells in ankylosing spondylitis. In TCRdb, the 5' RACE reads were re-called with MiXCR into one record per CDR3 protein. The table records 9,500 to 10,000 distinct CDR3 sequences, around 5.5% of them present only once. Sequenced sample: blood, either unsorted or a sorted T cell fraction (not recorded which). Source of these receptors: a female donor with ankylosing spondylitis or in good health (not recorded which).

This clonotype was seen ten or more times. This sequence joins TRBV9 and TRBJ2-5; D remains unclear. This CDR3 is built from 15 residues. From germline, CDR1 is SGDLS and CDR2 YYNGEE. V was cut by 0 bases and J by 9 bases, with 18 bases left in between. The CDR3 protein is CASSVGRIPEDSQYF. CDR3 bases: TGTGCCAGCAGCGTAGGTAGGATCCCCGAAGATTCCCAGTACTTC. Full variable domain (outside the CDR3, taken from reference TRBV9 and TRBJ2-5): DSGVTQTPKHLITATGQRVTLRCSPRSGDLSVYWYQQSLDQGLQFLIQYYNGEERAKGNILERFSAQQFPDLHSELNLSSLELGDSALYFCASSVGRIPEDSQYFGPGTRLLVL.

By proportion, this clonotype is medium-sized. The chain links TRBV9 to TRBJ2-1; D is possibly TRBD1 (5 bases). Trimming pared 0 bases from V and 6 bases from J, leaving 13 bases between. Germline V gene data show CDR1 as SGDLS and CDR2 as YYNGEE. This CDR3 comprises 15 residues. This chain's CDR3 is CASSVAWGLSNEQFF. In DNA, the CDR3 is TGTGCCAGCAGCGTAGCTTGGGGCCTCTCCAATGAGCAGTTCTTC.

This clonotype was detected ten times or more. This chain links TRBV9 with TRBJ2-5; perhaps TRBD2 as D (6 bases). Germline V gene data show CDR1 as SGDLS and CDR2 as YYNGEE. The ends were cut back, 4 bases at V and 2 bases at J, with 12 bases in the middle. The CDR3 consists of 14 residues. CDR3: CASSPPAGQETQYF. In DNA, the CDR3 is TGTGCCAGCAGCCCCCCCGCGGGACAAGAGACCCAGTACTTC.

The chain links TRBV9 to TRBJ2-3; the D is unclear. The germline V gene encodes CDR1 SGDLS and CDR2 YYNGEE. Trimming left V 3 bases short and J 6 bases short, with 5 bases between. The CDR3 runs 11 residues. The CDR3 spells CASSAGDTQYF. CDR3 DNA sequence: TGTGCCAGCAGCGCGGGTGATACGCAGTATTTT. Based on the CDR3 plus reference TRBV9 and TRBJ2-3, the full variable domain is DSGVTQTPKHLITATGQRVTLRCSPRSGDLSVYWYQQSLDQGLQFLIQYYNGEERAKGNILERFSAQQFPDLHSELNLSSLELGDSALYFCASSAGDTQYFGPGTRLTVL.

Points on this clonotype: This may arise from a read error, as a much more abundant clone is one base away. This chain uses TRBV9 with TRBJ2-7; TRBD2 might be the D (5 bases). The length of the CDR3 is 14 residues. Germline V lookup: CDR1 SGDLS, CDR2 YYNGEE. The CDR3 DNA is TGTGTCAGCAGCGTAAGTGGGAGAGCCTACGAGCAGTACTTC. Residues: CVSSVSGRAYEQYF.

This clonotype was seen at least ten times. J is TRBJ2-1 and V is TRBV9, with 12 bases lining up with TRBD2. CDR3 length: 15 residues. CDR1 and CDR2 (germline): SGDLS, YYNGEE. V shed 1 base, J shed 8 bases, and the junction held 4 bases outside the gene matches. This CDR3 reads CASSVSSGGAHEQFF. The CDR3 DNA sequence: TGTGCCAGCAGCGTATCTAGCGGGGGGGCCCATGAGCAGTTCTTC. Using reference TRBV9 and TRBJ2-1 for the parts outside the CDR3, the full variable domain is DSGVTQTPKHLITATGQRVTLRCSPRSGDLSVYWYQQSLDQGLQFLIQYYNGEERAKGNILERFSAQQFPDLHSELNLSSLELGDSALYFCASSVSSGGAHEQFFGPGTRLTVL.

This clonotype occurred many times. The J gene is TRBJ2-1, the V gene TRBV9; TRBD2 aligns across 11 bases. Germline loops: CDR1 SGDLS, CDR2 YYNGEE. This CDR3 has 15 residues. V gave up 0 bases and J gave up 6 bases; unmatched junction bases: 2. In nucleotides, the CDR3 is TGTGCCAGCAGCGTAGATAGCGGGAGGGCCAATGAGCAGTTCTTC. This translates into CASSVDSGRANEQFF.

This clonotype counts as medium-sized. This chain joins TRBV9 and TRBJ1-5; possibly TRBD1 for D (6 bases). This CDR3 contains 15 residues. Trimming cost V 3 bases and J 4 bases, with 14 bases left between them. The germline gives CDR1 SGDLS, CDR2 YYNGEE. CDR3: CASSGGGGPNQPQHF. In nucleotides, the CDR3 is TGTGCCAGCAGCGGAGGGGGGGGCCCTAATCAGCCCCAGCATTTT.

At least ten counts were recorded for this clonotype. V and J are TRBV9 and TRBJ2-7; TRBD1 matches at 7 bases. CDR3 length: 12 amino acids. J lost 6 bases, V lost 3 bases, and 3 bases had no gene match. Germline lookup yields CDR1 SGDLS and CDR2 YYNGEE. The CDR3 loop reads CASSATGVEQYF. In DNA form, the CDR3 reads TGTGCCAGCAGCGCCACAGGGGTCGAGCAGTACTTC.

This clonotype showed up many times. V and J are TRBV9 and TRBJ1-1; D may be TRBD1 (6 bases). Germline V CDR1 and CDR2: SGDLS, YYNGEE. CDR3 length equals 15 residues. Trimming left V 0 bases short and J 4 bases short, with 13 bases between. CDR3 protein: CASSVGSGAGTEAFF. The CDR3, as DNA: TGTGCCAGCAGCGTAGGGTCAGGGGCAGGCACTGAAGCTTTCTTT.

The rearrangement joins TRBV9 to TRBJ2-1, with D hard to call. Germline loops: CDR1 SGDLS, CDR2 YYNGEE. V was clipped by 3 bases and J by 0 bases, with 10 bases between them. The CDR3 is made up of 15 amino acids. CDR3 bases: TGTGCCAGCAGCGCGACTCCTAGCTCCTACAATGAGCAGTTCTTC. Translating gives CASSATPSSYNEQFF.

This clonotype has at least ten counts. V and J are TRBV9 and TRBJ2-3; weak D call: TRBD1 (5 bases). Germline V gives CDR1 SGDLS, CDR2 YYNGEE. The CDR3 spans 17 residues. V gave up 3 bases and J gave up 0 bases, with 17 bases separating them. The CDR3 region has the DNA TGTGCCAGCAGCGCCCCCTCTGGGGCAGCTAGCACAGATACGCAGTATTTT. Amino acid sequence: CASSAPSGAASTDTQYF.

Within the sample, this clonotype is medium-sized. The chain combines TRBV9 with TRBJ1-1; D is undetermined. Germline V lookup: CDR1 SGDLS, CDR2 YYNGEE. There are 14 residues in the CDR3. V was shortened by 2 bases and J by 3 bases, with 11 bases between the two germline ends. In nucleotides, the CDR3 is TGTGCCAGCAGCGTCCAGGACGGATACACTGAAGCTTTCTTT. Protein: CASSVQDGYTEAFF.

This clonotype is classed as medium-sized (0.01 to 0.1%). The chain is built from TRBV9 and TRBJ2-3; maybe TRBD2 (5 bases). Germline-derived CDR1 and CDR2 are SGDLS and YYNGEE. The CDR3 contains 15 residues. Trimming left V 4 bases short and J 6 bases short, with 18 bases between. Here the CDR3 reads CASSPKVPRRDTQYF. In DNA, the CDR3 is TGTGCCAGCAGCCCCAAGGTACCGAGGAGGGATACGCAGTATTTT.

This clonotype was counted ten times or more. The rearrangement links TRBV9 to TRBJ2-1, with TRBD2 matching over 9 bases. Trimming at V came to 2 bases and at J to 3 bases, leaving 3 bases not matched to a gene. This CDR3 spans 15 amino acids. Germline assignment: CDR1 SGDLS and CDR2 YYNGEE. This CDR3 is CASSVSGRDYNEQFF. For the CDR3, the DNA is TGTGCCAGCAGCGTTAGCGGGAGAGACTACAATGAGCAGTTCTTC.

This clonotype showed up many times. This chain uses TRBV9 with TRBJ1-3; D possibly corresponds to TRBD1 (6 bases). The germline gives CDR1 SGDLS, CDR2 YYNGEE. The CDR3 is 16 residues long. The V end lost 0 bases, the J end lost 2 bases, and 12 bases lay between the germline ends. In DNA form, the CDR3 reads TGTGCCAGCAGCGTAGGGGGGGGCAATGCTGGAAACACCATATATTTT. It yields the protein CASSVGGGNAGNTIYF.

This clonotype was observed many times. DNA for the CDR3: TGTGCCAGCAGCGCAAGCGGTTTCAATCAGCCCCAGCATTTT. It encodes CASSASGFNQPQHF. The V and J genes are TRBV9 and TRBJ1-5; D is undetermined. The V end lost 3 bases, the J end lost 3 bases, and 10 bases lay between the germline ends. The CDR3 consists of 14 residues. Per germline, CDR1 SGDLS and CDR2 YYNGEE.

This clonotype was detected many times. This chain uses TRBV9 with TRBJ2-2; D unresolved. There are 11 residues in the CDR3. CDR1 is SGDLS and CDR2 is YYNGEE in the germline V gene. Trimming took 6 bases from V and 7 from J, leaving 7 bases between them. CDR3 in amino acids: CASTHGGELFF. The CDR3 DNA reads as TGTGCCAGCACTCACGGCGGGGAGCTGTTTTTT. Full variable domain (missing parts from reference TRBV9 and TRBJ2-2): DSGVTQTPKHLITATGQRVTLRCSPRSGDLSVYWYQQSLDQGLQFLIQYYNGEERAKGNILERFSAQQFPDLHSELNLSSLELGDSALYFCASTHGGELFFGEGSRLTVL.

Many counts were recorded for this clonotype. J is TRBJ2-3 and V is TRBV3-1; D may be TRBD1 or TRBD2 (5 bases each). Trimming stripped 6 bases from V and 4 bases from J, with 20 bases between. This CDR3 spans 16 amino acids. In germline, CDR1 is LGHDT, CDR2 YNNKEL (reference sequence). CDR3 in amino acids: CASRLPTGTQPDTQYF. Here the CDR3 DNA reads TGTGCCAGCAGGTTACCTACCGGGACCCAGCCAGATACGCAGTATTTT.

This clonotype was counted only a few times. The chain links TRBV9 to TRBJ2-7; the D gene could be TRBD1 or TRBD2 (5 bases each). Germline CDR1 SGDLS, CDR2 YYNGEE. This CDR3 has 14 residues. Trimming cost V 3 bases and J 0 bases, with 10 bases left between them. CDR3 sequence reads: CASSDRDGSYEQYF. CDR3 nucleotides: TGTGCCAGCAGCGACCGGGACGGCTCCTACGAGCAGTACTTC.

This clonotype was observed a handful of times. CDR3 region: CASSAEGALLTTGELFF. The CDR3 nucleotides read TGTGCCAGCAGCGCCGAGGGGGCCCTCCTTACAACCGGGGAGCTGTTTTTT. The chain recombines TRBV9 with TRBJ2-2; 7 nucleotides align to TRBD1. CDR3 length: 17 amino acids. CDR1 and CDR2 (germline): SGDLS, YYNGEE. The J segment lost 5 bases and the V segment lost 3 bases, leaving 13 bases of the junction unmatched.

V usage is TRBV9 and J usage is TRBJ1-2; 7 bases line up with TRBD1. The germline V gene encodes CDR1 SGDLS and CDR2 YYNGEE. This CDR3 is 13 amino acids long. V lost 5 bases, J lost 4 bases, and 5 bases stayed unmatched. CDR3 nucleotide sequence: TGTGCCAGCAGGGACAGGATCGGCTATGGCTACACCTTC. It encodes CASRDRIGYGYTF.

There are many counts of this clonotype. The rearrangement uses TRBV9 and TRBJ2-5; D possibly corresponds to TRBD1 (6 bases). V was clipped by 2 bases and J by 2 bases, with 13 bases between them. Per germline, CDR1 SGDLS and CDR2 YYNGEE. The CDR3 consists of 15 residues. The CDR3 DNA sequence: TGTGCCAGCAGCGTCGGGACACTATTACAAGAGACCCAGTACTTC. Amino acids: CASSVGTLLQETQYF.

This chain connects TRBV9 to TRBJ1-3; unclear D gene. The V and J ends lost 0 bases and 0 bases respectively, with 7 bases between them. The CDR3 sequence is 15 residues long. Looked up from germline, CDR1 is SGDLS and CDR2 is YYNGEE. CDR3 sequence: CASSVDYSSGNTIYF. The CDR3 DNA reads as TGTGCCAGCAGCGTAGATTATAGCTCTGGAAACACCATATATTTT. The complete variable domain, with remaining parts taken from reference TRBV9 and TRBJ1-3, reads DSGVTQTPKHLITATGQRVTLRCSPRSGDLSVYWYQQSLDQGLQFLIQYYNGEERAKGNILERFSAQQFPDLHSELNLSSLELGDSALYFCASSVDYSSGNTIYFGEGSWLTVV.

This clonotype was seen at least ten times. The CDR3 spells CASSWAGGQAGELFF. The DNA for the CDR3 is TGTGCCAGCAGCTGGGCGGGAGGGCAGGCCGGGGAGCTGTTTTTT. The chain is built from TRBV9 and TRBJ2-2; 9 bases fit TRBD2. This CDR3 is 15 amino acids long. Germline V gives CDR1 SGDLS, CDR2 YYNGEE. Germline trimming cut 4 bases from V and 6 bases from J; bases unmatched to any gene: 7.

This clonotype showed up many times. This chain uses TRBV9 with TRBJ2-7; TRBD1 aligns across 11 bases. Trimming took 3 bases from V and 3 from J; bases not matched to a gene: 5. Germline loops: CDR1 SGDLS, CDR2 YYNGEE. This CDR3 is 15 amino acids long. CDR3 nucleotides: TGTGCCAGCAGCGCCCTCGGGACAGGGGGCTACGAGCAGTACTTC. It is translated as CASSALGTGGYEQYF. The full variable domain, its missing parts supplied by reference TRBV9 and TRBJ2-7, is DSGVTQTPKHLITATGQRVTLRCSPRSGDLSVYWYQQSLDQGLQFLIQYYNGEERAKGNILERFSAQQFPDLHSELNLSSLELGDSALYFCASSALGTGGYEQYFGPGTRLTVT.

Relative to its sample, this clonotype is medium-sized. The rearrangement links TRBV9 to TRBJ2-5; unclear D gene. This CDR3 is 13 amino acids long. CDR1 and CDR2 (germline): SGDLS, YYNGEE. V was shortened by 3 bases and J by 0 bases, with 6 bases between the two germline ends. CDR3 loop: CASSDRYQETQYF. CDR3 nucleotides: TGTGCCAGCAGCGATCGGTACCAAGAGACCCAGTACTTC.

This clonotype was seen more than once but under ten times. The CDR3, as DNA: TGTGCCAGCAGCCGGCTCGGGACTAGCGGGAGATTGACTGAGCAGTTCTTC. Its protein is CASSRLGTSGRLTEQFF. The gene calls are TRBV9 and TRBJ2-1; 14 bases align to TRBD2. The CDR3 runs 17 residues. V trimming: 4 bases; J trimming: 9 bases; junction bases outside the gene matches: 12. CDR1 and CDR2 from the germline V gene are SGDLS and YYNGEE.

This clonotype was counted a few times. One base away lies a much larger clone, so this may be a sequencing read error. This sequence joins TRBV9 and TRBJ2-7, with TRBD2 matching over 8 bases. CDR1 and CDR2 from the germline V gene are SGDLS and YYNGEE. V lost 3 bases, J lost 5 bases, and 4 bases stayed unmatched. The CDR3 is 13 residues long. The CDR3 bases are TGTGCCAGCAGCGGGGGACTAGAAGACGAGCAGTACTTC. Translated: CASSGGLEDEQYF.

The V call is TRBV9, the J call TRBJ2-3, with 8 bases lining up with TRBD2. CDR1 is SGDLS and CDR2 is YYNGEE in the germline V gene. The CDR3 is 15 amino acids. The trim removed 4 bases at V and 0 bases at J, leaving 4 bases unmatched. The CDR3 region is CASSSGGGSTDTQYF. The CDR3 DNA is TGTGCCAGCAGCTCGGGAGGGGGTAGCACAGATACGCAGTATTTT.

The sample holds many counts of this clonotype. The V gene is TRBV9, the J gene TRBJ2-3, with 9 bases identical to TRBD1. The CDR3 has 16 amino acids. Unmatched junction bases numbered 8, after V lost 4 bases and J lost 2 bases. CDR1 and CDR2 from the germline V gene are SGDLS and YYNGEE. The CDR3 sequence is CASSLEQGAFTDTQYF. The CDR3, as DNA: TGTGCCAGCAGCCTTGAACAGGGGGCCTTCACAGATACGCAGTATTTT.

This clonotype was picked up many times. The chain uses TRBV9 and TRBJ2-3; D might be TRBD1 or TRBD2, each matching 6 bases. The ends were cut back, 0 bases at V and 6 bases at J, with 11 bases in the middle. The CDR3 runs to 14 residues. The germline gives CDR1 SGDLS, CDR2 YYNGEE. The CDR3 DNA sequence: TGTGCCAGCAGCGTAGAGGGGGGAGGCGATACGCAGTATTTT. This gives the protein CASSVEGGGDTQYF.